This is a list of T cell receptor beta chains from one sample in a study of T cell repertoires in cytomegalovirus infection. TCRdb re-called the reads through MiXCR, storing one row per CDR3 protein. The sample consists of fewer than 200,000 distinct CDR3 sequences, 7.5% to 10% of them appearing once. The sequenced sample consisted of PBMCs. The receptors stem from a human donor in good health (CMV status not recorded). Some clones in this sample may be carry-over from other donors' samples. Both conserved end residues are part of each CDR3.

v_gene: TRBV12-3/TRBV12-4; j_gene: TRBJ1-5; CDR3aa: CASSLEQGAHQPQHF
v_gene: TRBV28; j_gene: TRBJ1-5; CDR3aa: CASSLRLRGRRQPQHF
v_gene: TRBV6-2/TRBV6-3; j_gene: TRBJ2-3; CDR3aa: CASSSTITDTQYF
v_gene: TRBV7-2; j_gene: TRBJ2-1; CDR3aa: CASSGAGGANEQFF
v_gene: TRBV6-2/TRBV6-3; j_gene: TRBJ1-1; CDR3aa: CASRGEWNTEAFF
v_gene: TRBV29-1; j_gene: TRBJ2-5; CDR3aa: CSVATSGGFQETQYF
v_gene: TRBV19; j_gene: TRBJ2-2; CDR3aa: CASSYRSPTGELFF
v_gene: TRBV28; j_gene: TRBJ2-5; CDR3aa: CASSVAQGASRQETQYF
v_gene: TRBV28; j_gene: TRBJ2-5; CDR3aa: CARKLTSGGAMGFGETQYF
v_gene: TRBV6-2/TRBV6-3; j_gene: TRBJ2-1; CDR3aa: CASRRDRGLGNEQFF
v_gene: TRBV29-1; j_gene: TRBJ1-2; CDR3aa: CSVSGKPSYGYTF
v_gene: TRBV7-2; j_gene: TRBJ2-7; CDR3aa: CASSAGLDPSYEQYF
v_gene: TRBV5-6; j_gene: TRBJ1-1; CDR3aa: CASSSLLLRENTEAFF
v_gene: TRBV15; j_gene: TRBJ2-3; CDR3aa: CATSRGQGSDTQYF
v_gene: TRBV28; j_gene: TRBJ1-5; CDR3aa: CASRQGVGNQPQHF
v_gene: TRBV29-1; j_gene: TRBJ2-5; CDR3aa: CSARPLAGVETQYF
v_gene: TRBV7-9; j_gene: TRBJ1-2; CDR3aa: CASSRVPGQAIGYTF
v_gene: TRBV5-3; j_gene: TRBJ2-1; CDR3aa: CASSPSGAEQFF
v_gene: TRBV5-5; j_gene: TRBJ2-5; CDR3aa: CASSPPLAGGPVGETQYF
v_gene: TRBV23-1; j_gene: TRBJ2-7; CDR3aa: CASSQSKTAERFYEQYF
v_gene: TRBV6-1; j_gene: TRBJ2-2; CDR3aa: CASNPTGIGFGELFF
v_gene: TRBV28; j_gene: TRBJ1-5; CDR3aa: CASSFYPTGQSNQPQHF
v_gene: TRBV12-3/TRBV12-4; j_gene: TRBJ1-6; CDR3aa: CASRLQSNNSPLHF
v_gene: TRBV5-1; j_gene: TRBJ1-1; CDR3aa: CASSLKGTGLNTEAFF
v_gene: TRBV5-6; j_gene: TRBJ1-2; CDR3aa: CASSFLRGYTF
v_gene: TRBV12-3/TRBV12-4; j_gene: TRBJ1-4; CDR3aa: CASGLTGTNEKLFF
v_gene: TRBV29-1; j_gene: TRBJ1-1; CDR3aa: CSVDQTPGDRTEAFF
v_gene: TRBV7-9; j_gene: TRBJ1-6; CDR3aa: CASSLSVLKGPLHF
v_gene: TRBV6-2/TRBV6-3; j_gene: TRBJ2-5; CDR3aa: CASSIDRAQTQYF
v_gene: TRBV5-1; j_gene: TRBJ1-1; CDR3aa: CATSPDAVNTEAFF
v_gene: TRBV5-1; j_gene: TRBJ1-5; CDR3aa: CASSPAVDQPQHF
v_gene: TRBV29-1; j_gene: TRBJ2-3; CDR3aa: CSVSGRAVNTQYF
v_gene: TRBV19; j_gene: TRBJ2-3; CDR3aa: CASATAGSTDTQYF
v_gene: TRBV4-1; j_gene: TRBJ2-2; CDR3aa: CASSQGADHTGELFF
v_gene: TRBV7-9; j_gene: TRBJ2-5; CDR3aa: CASRRTSGTETQYF
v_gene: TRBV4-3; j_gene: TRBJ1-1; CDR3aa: CASSQDSVTSFHTEAFF
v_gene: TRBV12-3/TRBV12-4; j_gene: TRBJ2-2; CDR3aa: CASSKAPANTGELFF
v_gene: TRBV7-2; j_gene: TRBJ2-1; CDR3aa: CASSLQTGGNEQFF
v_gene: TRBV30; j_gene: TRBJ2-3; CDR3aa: CAWSIGPLGTDTQYF
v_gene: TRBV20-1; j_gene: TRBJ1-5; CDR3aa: CSARKMGQPQHF
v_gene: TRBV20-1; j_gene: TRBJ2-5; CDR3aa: CSATGQTQETQYF
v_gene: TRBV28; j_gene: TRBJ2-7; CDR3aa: CASRPTSAKTSYEQYF
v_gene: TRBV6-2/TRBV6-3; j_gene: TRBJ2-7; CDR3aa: CASGSTDYYEQYF
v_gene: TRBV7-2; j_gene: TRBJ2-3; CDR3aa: CASSLLAGVVTDTQYF
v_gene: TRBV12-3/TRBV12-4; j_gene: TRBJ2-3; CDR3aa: CASSSRGGGDTQYF
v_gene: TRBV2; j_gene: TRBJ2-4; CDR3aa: CASSFRTSGDKAKNIQYF
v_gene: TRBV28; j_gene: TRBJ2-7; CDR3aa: CASSPRSTGEQYF
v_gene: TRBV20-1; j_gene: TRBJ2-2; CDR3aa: CSARSSGRWDTGELFF
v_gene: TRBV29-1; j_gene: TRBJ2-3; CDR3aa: CSGTTGGHNTQYF
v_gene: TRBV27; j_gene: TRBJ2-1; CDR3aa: CASSRGLAAYNEQFF
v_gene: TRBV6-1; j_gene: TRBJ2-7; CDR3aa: CASSIDSPYEQYF
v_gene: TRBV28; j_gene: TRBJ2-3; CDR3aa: CASFRGDRSTDTQYF
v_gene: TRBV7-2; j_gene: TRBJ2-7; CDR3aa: CASSTASGRIYEQYF
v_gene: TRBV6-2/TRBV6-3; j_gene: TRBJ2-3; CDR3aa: CASSLGGITDTQYF